This is a list of T cell receptor beta chains from one sample in a study of shared clonotypes between healthy human individuals. Assay: immunoSEQ multiplex PCR; the TCRdb copy retains only in-frame clones and omits some. The data contain about 2 million clones, about 95% of them singletons. Sequencing was done on a sample of naive CD8+ T cells sorted from blood. These receptors all stem from a man aged 18 to 35 in good health. Each CDR3 is given with its conserved first and last residue. The D gene is left open where the match is weak. Size is omitted from some rows. Given values are once, few, many or a class for expanded clones.

TRBJ1-2 | NA | NA | TRBV19 | CASMARDGYTF | TGTGCCAGTATGGCCCGAGATGGCTACACCTTC
TRBJ2-7 | NA | NA | TRBV4-3 | CASSQETGVPYEQYF | TGCGCCAGCAGCCAAGAGACCGGGGTACCTTACGAGCAGTACTTC
TRBJ2-5 | NA | TRBD2 | TRBV27 | CASSSGLARETQYF | TGTGCCAGCAGTTCGGGACTAGCGAGGGAGACCCAGTACTTC
TRBJ2-1 | NA | TRBD2 | TRBV7-9 | CASSTRLALYNEQFF | TGTGCCAGCAGCACGAGACTAGCGCTGTACAATGAGCAGTTCTTC
TRBJ2-7 | NA | NA | TRBV7-2 | CASSQDGAYEQYF | TGTGCCAGCAGCCAGGACGGAGCCTACGAGCAGTACTTC
TRBJ2-7 | NA | TRBD2 | TRBV4-1 | CASSTTTGTSGYEQYF | TGCGCCAGCAGCACGACGACGGGGACTAGCGGCTACGAGCAGTACTTC
TRBJ1-2 | NA | NA | TRBV4-3 | CASSQGAYYGYTF | TGCGCCAGCAGCCAAGGGGCTTATTATGGCTACACCTTC
TRBJ1-1 | once | NA | TRBV6-5 | CASSQGTEAFF | TGTGCCAGCAGTCAAGGGACTGAAGCTTTCTTT
TRBJ1-2 | few | TRBD1 | TRBV7-9 | CASSLGTGGFGYTF | TGTGCCAGCAGCTTAGGAACAGGGGGCTTTGGCTACACCTTC
TRBJ2-5 | NA | TRBD2 | TRBV7-8 | CASSPGLAGVAETQYF | TGTGCCAGCAGCCCGGGACTAGCGGGGGTTGCGGAGACCCAGTACTTC
TRBJ2-4 | NA | NA | TRBV7-9 | CASSLTSSYIQYF | TGTGCCAGCAGCTTAACTAGCAGTTACATTCAGTACTTC
TRBJ2-7 | NA | TRBD2 | TRBV6-5 | CASSYSIAGANEQYF | TGTGCCAGCAGTTACTCGATAGCGGGAGCAAACGAGCAGTACTTC
TRBJ2-5 | NA | NA | TRBV5-1 | CASSLEAYGETQYF | TGCGCCAGCAGCTTGGAAGCGTATGGTGAGACCCAGTACTTC
TRBJ2-5 | NA | NA | TRBV5-1 | CASSRGQTIQETQYF | TGCGCCAGCAGCCGCGGACAGACCATCCAAGAGACCCAGTACTTC
TRBJ1-1 | NA | NA | TRBV2 | CASIQGPMNTEAFF | TGTGCCAGCATCCAGGGCCCTATGAACACTGAAGCTTTCTTT